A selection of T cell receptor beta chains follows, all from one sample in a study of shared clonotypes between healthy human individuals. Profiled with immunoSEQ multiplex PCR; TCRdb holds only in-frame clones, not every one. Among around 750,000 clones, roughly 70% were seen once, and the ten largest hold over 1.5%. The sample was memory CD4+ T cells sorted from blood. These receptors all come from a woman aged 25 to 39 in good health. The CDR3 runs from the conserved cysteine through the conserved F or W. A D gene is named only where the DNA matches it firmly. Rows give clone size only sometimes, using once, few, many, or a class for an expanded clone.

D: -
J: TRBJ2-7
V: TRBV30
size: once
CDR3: CAWRFPSVDEQYF
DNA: TGTGCCTGGAGGTTCCCTAGTGTCGACGAGCAGTACTTC

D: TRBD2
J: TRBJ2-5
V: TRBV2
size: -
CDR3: CASSDGLAGGGETQYF
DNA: TGTGCCAGCAGTGATGGGCTAGCGGGAGGTGGAGAGACCCAGTACTTC

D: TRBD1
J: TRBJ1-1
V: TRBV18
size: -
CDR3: CASSPSGDREAFF
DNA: TGTGCCAGCTCACCAAGCGGGGACAGGGAAGCTTTCTTT

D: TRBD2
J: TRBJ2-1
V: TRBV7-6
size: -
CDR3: CASSPAGTSGGGGYNEQFF
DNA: TGTGCCAGCAGCCCGGCCGGGACTAGCGGCGGCGGGGGCTACAATGAGCAGTTCTTC

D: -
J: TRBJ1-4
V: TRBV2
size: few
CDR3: CASRLRQGGNEKLFF
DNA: TGTGCCAGCCGGCTGAGGCAGGGAGGTAATGAAAAACTGTTTTTT

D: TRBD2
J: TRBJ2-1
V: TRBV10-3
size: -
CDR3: CAISPAGDTYNEQFF
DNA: TGTGCCATCAGTCCAGCGGGAGATACCTACAATGAGCAGTTCTTC

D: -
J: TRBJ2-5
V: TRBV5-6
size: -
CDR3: CASSLFGAAETQYF
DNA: TGTGCCAGCAGCTTGTTTGGGGCGGCAGAGACCCAGTACTTC

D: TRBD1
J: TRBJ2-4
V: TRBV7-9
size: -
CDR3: CASSAGQASNIQYF
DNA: TGTGCCAGCAGCGCGGGACAGGCCTCAAACATTCAGTACTTC

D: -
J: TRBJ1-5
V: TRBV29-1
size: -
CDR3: CSVSQGRQPQHF
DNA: TGCAGCGTTAGCCAGGGGAGACAGCCCCAGCATTTT

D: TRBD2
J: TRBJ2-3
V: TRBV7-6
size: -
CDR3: CASSLGQASGSTDTQYF
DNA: TGTGCCAGCAGCTTGGGTCAGGCTAGCGGGAGCACAGATACGCAGTATTTT

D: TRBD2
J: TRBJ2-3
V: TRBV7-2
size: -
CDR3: CASSLGGSRDTQYF
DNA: TGTGCCAGCAGCTTAGGCGGGAGTAGAGATACGCAGTATTTT

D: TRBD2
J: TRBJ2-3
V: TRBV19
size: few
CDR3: CASSTSRLAENTDTQYF
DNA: TGTGCCAGTAGTACCTCCAGACTAGCGGAGAACACAGATACGCAGTATTTT

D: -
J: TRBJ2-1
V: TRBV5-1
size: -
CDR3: CASSSPGLSSYNEQFF
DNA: TGCGCCAGCAGTTCACCGGGACTCAGCTCCTACAATGAGCAGTTCTTC

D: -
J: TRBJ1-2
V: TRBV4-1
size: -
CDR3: CASSQVLGGYGYTF
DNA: TGCGCCAGCAGCCAAGTATTAGGGGGCTATGGCTACACCTTC

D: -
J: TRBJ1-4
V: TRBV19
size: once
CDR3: CASSTEGRATNEKLFF
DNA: TGTGCCAGTAGTACCGAGGGCCGGGCAACTAATGAAAAACTGTTTTTT

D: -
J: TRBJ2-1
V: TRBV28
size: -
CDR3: CASSLVSGVYNEQFF
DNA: TGTGCCAGCAGTTTGGTTAGCGGAGTCTACAATGAGCAGTTCTTC

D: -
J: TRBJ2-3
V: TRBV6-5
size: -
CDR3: CASSYPSSTDTQYF
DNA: TGTGCCAGCAGTTACCCTAGCAGCACAGATACGCAGTATTTT

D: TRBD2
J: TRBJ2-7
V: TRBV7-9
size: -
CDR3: CASSFYPGTTYEQYF
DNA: TGTGCCAGCAGCTTTTACCCCGGGACTACCTACGAGCAGTACTTC

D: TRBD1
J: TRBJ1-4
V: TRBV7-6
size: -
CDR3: CASSLDGQGLSEKLFF
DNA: TGTGCCAGCAGCTTAGACGGACAGGGCCTTTCCGAAAAACTGTTTTTT

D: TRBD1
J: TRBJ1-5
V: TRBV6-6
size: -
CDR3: CASSPTGSGNQPQHF
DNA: TGTGCCAGCAGCCCGACAGGGTCGGGCAATCAGCCCCAGCATTTT

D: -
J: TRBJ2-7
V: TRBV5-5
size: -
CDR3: CASSDFYEQYF
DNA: TGTGCCAGCAGCGACTTCTACGAGCAGTACTTC

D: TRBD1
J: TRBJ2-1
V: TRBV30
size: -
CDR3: CAWNSPPGTGGFYNEQFF
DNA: TGTGCCTGGAACAGCCCGCCTGGAACAGGGGGATTCTACAATGAGCAGTTCTTC

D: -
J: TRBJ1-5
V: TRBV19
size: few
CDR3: CASSHRTQPQHF
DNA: TGTGCCAGTAGCCACAGGACTCAGCCCCAGCATTTT

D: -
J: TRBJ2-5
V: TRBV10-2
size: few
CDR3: CAARVQGETQYF
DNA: TGCGCCGCCCGGGTCCAGGGGGAGACCCAGTACTTC

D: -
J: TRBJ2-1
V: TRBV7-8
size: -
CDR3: CASRPSGDEQFF
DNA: TGTGCCAGCAGACCTTCAGGGGATGAGCAGTTCTTC

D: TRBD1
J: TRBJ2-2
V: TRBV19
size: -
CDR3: CASRRRDRTGELFF
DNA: TGTGCCAGTAGAAGGAGGGACAGGACCGGGGAGCTGTTTTTT

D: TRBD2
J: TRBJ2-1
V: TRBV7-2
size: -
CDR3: CASSLSGRINEQFF
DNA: TGTGCCAGCAGCCTTAGCGGGAGGATCAATGAGCAGTTCTTC

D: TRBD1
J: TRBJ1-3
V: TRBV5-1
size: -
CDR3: CASRNTLTGGPGNTIYF
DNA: TGCGCCAGCAGAAATACGTTAACAGGGGGCCCTGGAAACACCATATATTTT

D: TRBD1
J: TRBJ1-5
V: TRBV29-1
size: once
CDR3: CSAVTGFGNQPQHF
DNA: TGCAGCGCAGTGACAGGGTTCGGCAATCAGCCCCAGCATTTT

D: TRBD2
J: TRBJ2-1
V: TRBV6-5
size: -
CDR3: CASSRTSGSMNEQFF
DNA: TGTGCCAGCAGCCGCACTAGCGGGAGCATGAATGAGCAGTTCTTC

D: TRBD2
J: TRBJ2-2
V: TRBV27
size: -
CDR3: CASSLFGGLAGGQNTGELFF
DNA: TGTGCCAGCAGTTTATTCGGGGGACTAGCGGGAGGCCAGAACACCGGGGAGCTGTTTTTT

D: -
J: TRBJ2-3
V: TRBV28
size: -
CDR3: CASRSTDTQYF
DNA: TGTGCCAGCAGGAGCACAGATACGCAGTATTTT

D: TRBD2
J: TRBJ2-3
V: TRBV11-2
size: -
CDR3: CASSLGSGSPTDTQYF
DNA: TGTGCCAGCAGCTTAGGAAGCGGGAGTCCGACAGATACGCAGTATTTT

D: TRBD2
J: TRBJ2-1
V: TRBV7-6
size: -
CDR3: CASSLGLRGTLSNEQFF
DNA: TGTGCCAGCAGCTTAGGGCTGCGGGGGACCCTGAGTAATGAGCAGTTCTTC

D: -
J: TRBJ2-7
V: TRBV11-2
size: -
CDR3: CASSSEYEQYF
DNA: TGTGCCAGCAGCTCCGAGTACGAGCAGTACTTC